This is a list of T cell receptor beta chains from one sample in a study of T cells in Graves' hyperthyroidism and ophthalmopathy. TCRdb re-derived calls from the multiplex PCR reads in MiXCR, one entry per CDR3 protein. There are 450,000 to 700,000 distinct CDR3 sequences in the sample; more than 45% occur only once, and around 20% lies in the top ten. Sequencing input: peripheral blood or thyroid tissue (not recorded which). All receptors come from an adult woman with Graves' disease, either hyperthyroidism or ophthalmopathy (not recorded which). The CDR3 runs from the conserved cysteine through the conserved F or W. Fields, in order: clone size, D gene, J gene, V gene, CDR3 DNA, CDR3 protein. A D gene is named only where the DNA matches it firmly. Part of the rows lack a size; the others show once, few, many or a class for expanded clones.

>.|TRBD1|TRBJ1-1|TRBV10-2
TGCGCCATCGGGACAGGGGGCACTGAAGCTTTCTTT
CAIGTGGTEAFF
>.|TRBD1|TRBJ2-7|TRBV10-2
TGCGCCAGCAGTGAAACAGGGGCCGTACTCTTGGAGTACTTC
CASSETGAVLLEYF
>.|.|TRBJ1-6|TRBV10-2
TGCGCCAGCAGTGACCCCAGGGATAATTCACCCCTCCACTTT
CASSDPRDNSPLHF
>many|.|TRBJ1-6|TRBV27
TGTGCCAGCAGTTTCCGCAGAGGACCTTATAATTCACCCCTCCACTTT
CASSFRRGPYNSPLHF
>few|.|TRBJ2-6|TRBV12-3/TRBV12-4
TGTGCCAGCAGTTTTGGGGGATCTGGGGCCAACGTCCTGGCTTTC
CASSFGGSGANVLAF
>.|.|TRBJ2-7|TRBV7-8
TGTGCCAGCAGCTCGCTCAGGGAGCCGAGGGCCGAGCAGTACTTC
CASSSLREPRAEQYF
>few|TRBD2|TRBJ2-2|TRBV15
TGTGCCACCAGCAGGAGCGGGACGAACACCGGGGAGCTGTTTTTT
CATSRSGTNTGELFF
>.|.|TRBJ2-2|TRBV5-1
TGCGCCAGCAGCTTTAGGCAAACTGCGAACACCGGGGAGCTGTTTTTT
CASSFRQTANTGELFF
>.|.|TRBJ1-1|TRBV28
TGTGCCAGCAGTTTATCCACAGGGTTAGGCGCTGAAGCTTTCTTT
CASSLSTGLGAEAFF
>.|TRBD2|TRBJ2-7|TRBV7-2
TGTGCCAGCAGCTCACTCACGTCGGGGGGGTACTACGAGCAGTACTTC
CASSSLTSGGYYEQYF
>many|.|TRBJ2-7|TRBV2
TGTGCCAGCTCCAGCGCGGAGGAGGGGAACGGTGACGAGCAGTACTTC
CASSSAEEGNGDEQYF
>many|.|TRBJ1-1|TRBV7-2
TGTGCCAGCAGCTACCACAACGGGGACACTGAAGCTTTCTTT
CASSYHNGDTEAFF
>.|TRBD1|TRBJ1-2|TRBV5-1
TGCGCCAGCAGACAGGGGGTCGTCGGGGTTGGCTACACCTTC
CASRQGVVGVGYTF
>many|.|TRBJ2-5|TRBV7-9
TGTGCCAGCAGCGCGACAGGCGACCTTTACTTC
CASSATGDLYF
>.|.|TRBJ2-2|TRBV27
TGTGCCAGCGGGAGGAAAGGGACCGGGGAGCTGTTTTTT
CASGRKGTGELFF
>.|.|TRBJ1-6|TRBV7-3
TGTGCCAGCAGCTTAGAGGGCCACACGGACTCACCCCTCCACTTT
CASSLEGHTDSPLHF
>few|TRBD1|TRBJ2-5|TRBV18
TGTGCCAGCTCACCTCCCGGGACAGCCGATTGGGGGACCCAGTACTTC
CASSPPGTADWGTQYF
>many|TRBD1|TRBJ1-2|TRBV5-8
TGTGCCAGCAGCTGGGACAGGGTCGGCTACACCTTC
CASSWDRVGYTF
>.|.|TRBJ2-7|TRBV7-9
TGTGCCAGCAGTTCTGAAACTGAATCCTACGAGCAGTACTTC
CASSSETESYEQYF
>few|.|TRBJ1-1|TRBV15
TGTGCCACCAGCAGTGGGGACCTTCGGGCGGGCACTTTCTTT
CATSSGDLRAGTFF
>many|.|TRBJ2-7|TRBV19
TGTGCCAGTAGCATGAACCCTGTCTCCTACGAGCAGTACTTC
CASSMNPVSYEQYF
>once|.|TRBJ2-3|TRBV5-1
TGCGCCAGCAGCTATTATACAGATACGCAGTATTTT
CASSYYTDTQYF
>.|.|TRBJ1-6|TRBV19
TGTGCCAGCGATCGCCGGGAAGAAGGTTCACCCCTCCACTTT
CASDRREEGSPLHF
>few|.|TRBJ1-2|TRBV7-9
TGTGCCAGCAGCTTGGTTGGCAGGAATGGCTACACCTTC
CASSLVGRNGYTF
>many|TRBD1|TRBJ1-5|TRBV5-1
TGCGCCAGCAGTCCGACAGGGGACGGGCCCCAGCATTTT
CASSPTGDGPQHF
>many|TRBD2|TRBJ2-2|TRBV20-1
TGCAGTGCTAGGATCAGCGGGAGGCTCACCGGGGAGCTGTTTTTT
CSARISGRLTGELFF
>.|.|TRBJ1-1|TRBV29-1
TGCAGCGTTGAAGTTTCAGGAAAGAACACTGAAGCTTTCTTT
CSVEVSGKNTEAFF
>.|TRBD1|TRBJ2-2|TRBV7-3
TGTGCCAGCAGCTTAGGGACAGGGAGTCTGTCCGGGGAGCTGTTTTTT
CASSLGTGSLSGELFF
>many|.|TRBJ1-2|TRBV28
TGTGCCAGCGCTCCCGGGGACTATGGCTACACCTTC
CASAPGDYGYTF
>.|.|TRBJ1-5|TRBV19
TGTGCCAGTAGTACCCCGGGGGGTTCTTACAGCCATCAGCCCCAGCATTTT
CASSTPGGSYSHQPQHF
>many|.|TRBJ2-6|TRBV14
TGTGCCAGCAGCCAAAGGTTCCGAGGCTCTGGGGCCAACGTCCTGACTTTC
CASSQRFRGSGANVLTF
>few|TRBD1|TRBJ1-2|TRBV7-9
TGTGCCAGCACCAGGTCGGGACAGGGACTAACTAACTATGGCTACACCTTC
CASTRSGQGLTNYGYTF
>.|TRBD1|TRBJ2-6|TRBV9
TGTGCCAGCAGCCAGGGGGACGCCGGGGCCAACGTCCTGACTTTC
CASSQGDAGANVLTF
>many|.|TRBJ1-2|TRBV5-1
TGCGCCAGCAGCTTCGGGACGGATGTCAACTATGGCTACACCTTC
CASSFGTDVNYGYTF